This T cell receptor (beta chain) was captured by sequencing in a study of early stage breast cancer tumors. Per germline, CDR1 SGHNT and CDR2 YENEEA. The V end was cut by 5 bases, the J end by 3 bases, with 18 bases between. The CDR3 runs 16 residues. Sequenced by immunoSEQ multiplex PCR; TCRdb stores in-frame clones only, minus some. The sample consists of around 30,000 clones, roughly 81% of them appearing once. The sample consisted of breast tumor tissue. This receptor was identified in a person under 45 with breast cancer. The V call is TRBV11-3, the J call TRBJ2-3, with D tentatively TRBD2 (5 bases). This chain's CDR3 is CASSPAGGLGTDTQYF. CDR3 DNA: TGTGCCAGCAGCCCCGCCGGTGGACTCGGGACAGATACGCAGTATTTT. The variable domain in full, with the rest retrieved from reference TRBV11-3 and TRBJ2-3, is EAGVVQSPRYKIIEKKQPVAFWCNPISGHNTLYWYLQNLGQGPELLIRYENEEAVDDSQLPKDRFSAERLKGVDSTLKIQPAELGDSAVYLCASSPAGGLGTDTQYFGPGTRLTVL.